One and the same sample provided the 8 T cell receptor beta chains below, sequenced in a study of blood T cell repertoires in COVID-19 (dated by TCRdb to 2020 to 2022). Library generation was performed with the immunoSEQ multiplex PCR assay. Here the immuneACCESS table is served through TCRdb, limited to in-frame sequences with V and J called. Missing clones are a known gap in these copies; in checked studies unresolved V genes cover under half, and the rest lacks a known reason. A total of about 45,000 clones appear in this sample, around 80% of them only once. 8% to 10% of the sample is held by the ten biggest clonotypes. Sequenced material: peripheral blood. The source is an elderly man in a cohort sampled during active COVID-19.

The chain employs TRBV5-1 and TRBJ1-6, with D unclear. The CDR3 extends over 13 amino acids. Trimming stripped 4 bases from V and 8 bases from J, with 10 bases between. Germline CDR1 SGHRS, CDR2 YFSETQ. CDR3 protein: CASSHDGDSPLHF. The CDR3 DNA reads as TGCGCCAGCAGCCATGACGGAGATTCACCCCTCCACTTT.

This clone was seen more than once but under ten times. This sequence joins TRBV28 and TRBJ1-5; 9 bases agree with TRBD1. CDR3 length equals 15 residues. V shed 8 bases, J shed 2 bases, and the junction held 7 bases outside the gene matches. The germline V gene encodes CDR1 MDHEN and CDR2 SYDVKM. The CDR3 loop is CASAMTGGGNQPQHF. CDR3 nucleotide sequence: TGTGCCAGCGCCATGACAGGGGGAGGCAATCAGCCCCAGCATTTT. Variable domain in full (rest from reference TRBV28 and TRBJ1-5): DVKVTQSSRYLVKRTGEKVFLECVQDMDHENMFWYRQDPGLGLRLIYFSYDVKMKEKGDIPEGYSVSREKKERFSLILESASTNQTSMYLCASAMTGGGNQPQHFGDGTRLSIL.

The CDR3 coding sequence is TGCGCCAGCAGCCAAGATGTCACCTTGCGGGGGTATGGCTACACCTTC. It specifies CASSQDVTLRGYGYTF. The V gene is TRBV4-1, the J gene TRBJ1-2; tentative D call: TRBD1 (5 bases). In germline, CDR1 is MGHRA, CDR2 YSYEKL. Trimming pared 0 bases from V and 5 bases from J, leaving 16 bases between. CDR3 length: 16 residues.

This clone was observed a single time. The junction differs from germline at one of its ends, possibly a read error. The V and J genes are TRBV28 and TRBJ2-3, with D perhaps TRBD2 (6 bases). Per germline, CDR1 MDHEN and CDR2 SYDVKM. CDR3 length: 12 amino acids. CDR3 amino acids: CASSLGGLEFHF. CDR3 nucleotide sequence: TGTGCCAGCAGTCTCGGGGGACTGGAATTTCATTTT. The whole variable domain, filled in from reference TRBV28 and TRBJ2-3, reads DVKVTQSSRYLVKRTGEKVFLECVQDMDHENMFWYRQDPGLGLRLIYFSYDVKMKEKGDIPEGYSVSREKKERFSLILESASTNQTSMYLCASSLGGLEFHFGPGTRLTVL.

A single count supports this clone. The rearrangement links TRBV15 to TRBJ1-1; possibly TRBD1 for D (5 bases). Germline-derived CDR1 and CDR2 are LNHNV and YYDKDF (reference sequence). The CDR3 loop spans 13 amino acids. V shed 3 bases and J shed 10 bases, with 15 bases lying between them. Here the CDR3 DNA reads TGTGCCACCAGCAGGCAAAGGGGCACGGGAGCTTTCTTT. Amino acid sequence: CATSRQRGTGAFF.

The chain links TRBV28 to TRBJ1-1, with D maybe TRBD1 (6 bases). Looked up from germline, CDR1 is MDHEN and CDR2 is SYDVKM. This CDR3 contains 14 residues. Trimming took off 10 bases at V and 2 bases at J, with 17 bases between the two ends. This CDR3 is CAITGGGRNTEAFF. DNA for the CDR3: TGTGCCATCACCGGGGGGGGCCGAAACACTGAAGCTTTCTTT.

This chain connects TRBV6-6 to TRBJ2-7, with 14 bases aligning to TRBD2. CDR1 is MNHNY, CDR2 SVGAGI, per germline (reference sequence). V trimming: 0 bases; J trimming: 3 bases; junction bases outside the gene matches: 1. CDR3 length: 16 residues. The CDR3 region has the DNA TGTGCCAGCAGTTACTCCGGACTAGCGGGAGGCTACGAGCAGTACTTC. Its translation is CASSYSGLAGGYEQYF.

The chain couples TRBV11-2 to TRBJ2-1; D call uncertain. Trimming left V 0 bases short and J 4 bases short, with 4 bases between. The CDR3 spans 13 residues. In germline, CDR1 is SGHAT, CDR2 FQNNGV. DNA of the CDR3: TGTGCCAGCAGCTTAGACGGTTACAATGAGCAGTTCTTC. It codes for CASSLDGYNEQFF.